This TCR beta chain was sequenced during a study of T cell responses to AZD1222 COVID-19 vaccine. This clone was detected only a few times. The CDR3 extends over 16 amino acids. Trimming left V 4 bases short and J 4 bases short, with 18 bases between. CDR1 and CDR2 from the germline V gene are SNHLY and FYNNEI. The protocol was immunoSEQ multiplex PCR, while the TCRdb copy is restricted to in-frame clones and leaves out a portion. The data hold over 110,000 clones, with roughly 89% observed a single time. Sequenced here: peripheral blood, sampled on day 0 of AZD1222 vaccination. The TCR comes from an adult in good health. The chain combines TRBV2 with TRBJ2-3; possible D gene TRBD2, 7 bases. The chain's CDR3 is CASSAFPWGGPDTQYF. The CDR3 DNA is TGTGCCAGCAGTGCTTTCCCGTGGGGGGGCCCAGATACGCAGTATTTT.